This T cell receptor (beta chain) was captured by sequencing in a study of blood T cell repertoires in COVID-19. Overall study context: T cells, B-cell-depleted T cells, or PBMCs supplied cDNA or gDNA.

V trimming: 4 bases; J trimming: 4 bases; junction bases outside the gene matches: 4. Germline assignment: CDR1 SGHDT and CDR2 YYEEEE. The CDR3 contains 15 residues. Original data processing: Researchers report that nucleated cell counts were estimated from reference gene primer amplification. Assay: immunoSEQ multiplex PCR; the TCRdb copy retains only in-frame clones and omits some. The DNA gave D and trimming, while V, J and clone size come from that table. The table shows 55,000 to 65,000 clones, with over 75% occurring only once. V usage is TRBV5-6 and J usage is TRBJ1-5, with TRBD1 identical over 11 bases. This TCR was sampled from a man older than 75 in a cohort sampled during active COVID-19. The sequencing input was peripheral blood. CDR3 nucleotides: TGTGCCAGCAGCGGGGGACAGGGGGTGAATCAGCCCCAGCATTTT. This translates into CASSGGQGVNQPQHF.